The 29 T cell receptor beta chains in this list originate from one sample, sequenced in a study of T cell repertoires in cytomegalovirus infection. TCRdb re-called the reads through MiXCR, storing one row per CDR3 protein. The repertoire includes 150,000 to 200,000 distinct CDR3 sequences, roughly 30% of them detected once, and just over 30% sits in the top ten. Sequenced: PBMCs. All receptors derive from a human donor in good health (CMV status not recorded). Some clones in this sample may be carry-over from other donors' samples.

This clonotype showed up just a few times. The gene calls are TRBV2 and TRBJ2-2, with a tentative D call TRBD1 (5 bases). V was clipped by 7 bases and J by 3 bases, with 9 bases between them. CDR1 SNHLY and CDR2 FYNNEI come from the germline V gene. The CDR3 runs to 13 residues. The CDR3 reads CASTQGDTGELFF. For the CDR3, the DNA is TGTGCCAGCACGCAGGGCGACACCGGGGAGCTGTTTTTT.

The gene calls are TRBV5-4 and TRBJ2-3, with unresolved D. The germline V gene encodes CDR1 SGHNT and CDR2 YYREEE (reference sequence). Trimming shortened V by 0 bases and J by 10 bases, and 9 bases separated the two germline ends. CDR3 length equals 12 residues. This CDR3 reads CASSLGGNAQYF. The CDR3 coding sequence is TGTGCCAGCAGCTTGGGGGGAAATGCGCAGTATTTT.

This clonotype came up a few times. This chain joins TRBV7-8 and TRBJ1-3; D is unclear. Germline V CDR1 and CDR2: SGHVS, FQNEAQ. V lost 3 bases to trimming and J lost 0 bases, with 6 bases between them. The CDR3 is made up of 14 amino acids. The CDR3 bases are TGTGCCAGCAGCTTGAGTATCTCTGGAAACACCATATATTTT. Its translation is CASSLSISGNTIYF.

The CDR3 coding sequence is TGTGCCAGCAGCCAAGGGGACAGGGGGCGGCACATGAACACTGAAGCTTTCTTT. This translates into CASSQGDRGRHMNTEAFF. The chain has TRBV4-2 and TRBJ1-1, with 12 bases aligning to TRBD1. The length of the CDR3 is 18 residues. Germline V gives CDR1 LGHNA, CDR2 YNFKEQ. V shed 1 base and J 0 bases; nucleotides not matched to a gene: 6.

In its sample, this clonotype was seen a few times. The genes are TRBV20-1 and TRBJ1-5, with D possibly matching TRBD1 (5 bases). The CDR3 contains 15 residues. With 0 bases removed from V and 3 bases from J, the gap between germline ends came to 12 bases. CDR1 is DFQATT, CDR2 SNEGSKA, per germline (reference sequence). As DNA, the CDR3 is TGCAGTGCTAGAGATAGGAGACAGATCAATCAGCCCCAGCATTTT. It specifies CSARDRRQINQPQHF.

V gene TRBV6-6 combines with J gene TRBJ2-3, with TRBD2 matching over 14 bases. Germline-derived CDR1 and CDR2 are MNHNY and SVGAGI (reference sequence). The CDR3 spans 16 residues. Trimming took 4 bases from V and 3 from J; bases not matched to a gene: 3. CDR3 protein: CASSLWTSGGTDTQYF. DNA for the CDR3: TGTGCCAGCAGTTTATGGACTAGCGGGGGGACAGATACGCAGTATTTT.

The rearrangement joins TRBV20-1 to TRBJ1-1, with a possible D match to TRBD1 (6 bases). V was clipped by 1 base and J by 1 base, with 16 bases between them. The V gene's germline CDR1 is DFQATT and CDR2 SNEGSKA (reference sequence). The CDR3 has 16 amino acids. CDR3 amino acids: CSARGRRGAGNTEAFF. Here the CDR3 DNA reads TGCAGTGCTAGAGGGAGACGGGGGGCTGGGAACACTGAAGCTTTCTTT.

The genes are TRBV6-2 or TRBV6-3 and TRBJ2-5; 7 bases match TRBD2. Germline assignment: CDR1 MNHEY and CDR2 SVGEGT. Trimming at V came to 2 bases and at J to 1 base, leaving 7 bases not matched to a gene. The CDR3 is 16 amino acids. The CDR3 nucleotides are TGTGCCAGCAGTTACCTCCGCGGGGGTTCCCAAGAGACCCAGTACTTC. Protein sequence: CASSYLRGGSQETQYF.

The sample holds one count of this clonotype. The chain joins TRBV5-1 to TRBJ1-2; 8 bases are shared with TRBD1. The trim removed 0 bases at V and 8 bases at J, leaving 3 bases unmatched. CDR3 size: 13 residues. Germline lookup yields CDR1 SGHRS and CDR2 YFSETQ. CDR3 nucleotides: TGCGCCAGCAGCTTGGCCACAGGGGGAGGCTACACCTTC. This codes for CASSLATGGGYTF.

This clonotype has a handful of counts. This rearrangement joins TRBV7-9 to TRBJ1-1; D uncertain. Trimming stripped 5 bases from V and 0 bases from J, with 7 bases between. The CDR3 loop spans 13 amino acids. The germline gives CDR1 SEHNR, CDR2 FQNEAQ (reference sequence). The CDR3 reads CASSAEVNTEAFF. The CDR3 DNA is TGTGCCAGCAGCGCAGAAGTGAACACTGAAGCTTTCTTT.

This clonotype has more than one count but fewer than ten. For the CDR3, the DNA is TGTGCCAGCAGATCCTACATCAGGGATCAGCCCCAGCATTTT. Its protein is CASRSYIRDQPQHF. The J gene is TRBJ1-5, the V gene TRBV6-2 or TRBV6-3; D is possibly TRBD1 (5 bases). CDR1 and CDR2 (germline): MNHEY, SVGEGT. The length of the CDR3 is 14 residues. V lost 6 bases to trimming and J lost 5 bases, with 14 bases between them.

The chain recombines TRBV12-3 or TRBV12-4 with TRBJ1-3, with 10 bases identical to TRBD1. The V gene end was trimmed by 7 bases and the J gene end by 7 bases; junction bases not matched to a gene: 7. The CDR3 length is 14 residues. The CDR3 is CASNLRDRGNTIYF. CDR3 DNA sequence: TGTGCCAGCAATCTCCGGGACAGGGGTAACACCATATATTTT.

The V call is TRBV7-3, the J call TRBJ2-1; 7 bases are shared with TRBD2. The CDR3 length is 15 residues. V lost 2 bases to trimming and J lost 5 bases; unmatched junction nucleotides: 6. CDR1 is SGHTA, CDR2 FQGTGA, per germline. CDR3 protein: CASSLPGGKDNEQFF. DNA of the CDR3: TGTGCCAGCAGCTTACCCGGGGGGAAAGACAATGAGCAGTTCTTC.

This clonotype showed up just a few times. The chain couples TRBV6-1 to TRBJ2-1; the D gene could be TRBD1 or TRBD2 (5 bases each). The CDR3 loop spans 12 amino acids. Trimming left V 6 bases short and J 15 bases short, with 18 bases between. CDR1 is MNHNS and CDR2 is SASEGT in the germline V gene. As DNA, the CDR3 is TGTGCCAGCAGAGCTACGGGACCTAGGCGGTTCTTC. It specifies CASRATGPRRFF.

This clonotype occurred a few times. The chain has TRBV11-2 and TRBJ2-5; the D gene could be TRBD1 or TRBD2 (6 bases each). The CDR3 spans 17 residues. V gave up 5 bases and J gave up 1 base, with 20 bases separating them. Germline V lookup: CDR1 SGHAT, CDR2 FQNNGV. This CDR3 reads CASSPNLGGGSQETQYF. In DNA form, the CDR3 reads TGTGCCAGCAGCCCAAACCTCGGAGGGGGGAGCCAAGAGACCCAGTACTTC. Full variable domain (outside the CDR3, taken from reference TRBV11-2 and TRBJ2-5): EAGVAQSPRYKIIEKRQSVAFWCNPISGHATLYWYQQILGQGPKLLIQFQNNGVVDDSQLPKDRFSAERLKGVDSTLKIQPAKLEDSAVYLCASSPNLGGGSQETQYFGPGTRLLVL.

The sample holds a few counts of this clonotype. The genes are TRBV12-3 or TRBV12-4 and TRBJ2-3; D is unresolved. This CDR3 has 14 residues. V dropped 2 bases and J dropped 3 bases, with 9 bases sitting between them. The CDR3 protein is CASSLRVRTDTQYF. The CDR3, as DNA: TGTGCCAGCAGTTTAAGGGTGAGGACAGATACGCAGTATTTT.

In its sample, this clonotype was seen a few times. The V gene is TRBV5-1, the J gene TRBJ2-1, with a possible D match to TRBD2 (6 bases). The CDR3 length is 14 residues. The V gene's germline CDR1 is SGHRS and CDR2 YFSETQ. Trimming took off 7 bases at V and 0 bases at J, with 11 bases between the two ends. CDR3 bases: TGCGCCAGCGGACCGGGGGACTCCTACAATGAGCAGTTCTTC. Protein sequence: CASGPGDSYNEQFF. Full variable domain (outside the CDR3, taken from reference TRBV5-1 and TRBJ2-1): KAGVTQTPRYLIKTRGQQVTLSCSPISGHRSVSWYQQTPGQGLQFLFEYFSETQRNKGNFPGRFSGRQFSNSRSEMNVSTLELGDSALYLCASGPGDSYNEQFFGPGTRLTVL.

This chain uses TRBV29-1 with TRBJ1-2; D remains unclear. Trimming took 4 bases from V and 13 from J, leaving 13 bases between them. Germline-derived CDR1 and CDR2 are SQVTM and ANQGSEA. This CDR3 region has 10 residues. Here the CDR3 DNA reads TGCAGCGTTGCCCCCCCCCCCCGCACCTTC. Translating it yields CSVAPPPRTF.

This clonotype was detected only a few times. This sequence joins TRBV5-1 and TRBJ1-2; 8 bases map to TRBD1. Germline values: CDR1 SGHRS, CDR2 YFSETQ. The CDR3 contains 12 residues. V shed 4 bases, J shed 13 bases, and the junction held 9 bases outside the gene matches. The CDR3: CASSPVGQAGTF. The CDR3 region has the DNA TGCGCCAGCAGCCCGGTGGGACAGGCAGGCACCTTC.

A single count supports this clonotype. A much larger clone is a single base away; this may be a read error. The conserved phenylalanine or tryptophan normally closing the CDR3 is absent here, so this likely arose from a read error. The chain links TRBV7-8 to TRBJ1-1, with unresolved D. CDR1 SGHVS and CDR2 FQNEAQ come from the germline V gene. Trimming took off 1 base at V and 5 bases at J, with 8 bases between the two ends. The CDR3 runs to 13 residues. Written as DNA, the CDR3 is TGTGCCAGCAGCTTAGGGCCCCAGACTGAAGCTTTCTGT. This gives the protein CASSLGPQTEAFC.

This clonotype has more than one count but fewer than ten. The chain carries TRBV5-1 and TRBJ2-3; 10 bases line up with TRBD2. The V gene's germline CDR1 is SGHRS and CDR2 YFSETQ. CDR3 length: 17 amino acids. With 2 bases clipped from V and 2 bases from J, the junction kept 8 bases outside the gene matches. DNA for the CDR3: TGCGCCAGCAGCTTCTCCCCCAGCGGGGGGGACACAGATACGCAGTATTTT. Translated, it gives CASSFSPSGGDTDTQYF.

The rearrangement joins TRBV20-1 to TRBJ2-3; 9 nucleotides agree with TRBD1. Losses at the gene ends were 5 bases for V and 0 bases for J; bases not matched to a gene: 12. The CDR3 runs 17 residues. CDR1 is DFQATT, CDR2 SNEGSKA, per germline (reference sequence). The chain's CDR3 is CSARPRLDRGSTDTQYF. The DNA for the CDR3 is TGCAGTGCTCGTCCGCGCCTGGACAGGGGTAGCACAGATACGCAGTATTTT.

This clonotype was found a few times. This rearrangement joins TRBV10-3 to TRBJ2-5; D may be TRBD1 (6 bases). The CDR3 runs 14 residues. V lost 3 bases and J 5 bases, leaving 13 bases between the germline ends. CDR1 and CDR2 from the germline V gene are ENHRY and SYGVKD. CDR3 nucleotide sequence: TGTGCCATCAGTGAACCAAGACAGGAGGAGACCCAGTACTTC. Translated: CAISEPRQEETQYF.

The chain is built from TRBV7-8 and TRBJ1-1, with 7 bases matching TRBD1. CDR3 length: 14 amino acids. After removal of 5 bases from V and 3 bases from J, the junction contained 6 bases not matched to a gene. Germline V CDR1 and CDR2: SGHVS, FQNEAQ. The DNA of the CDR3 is TGTGCCAGCAGCCCCTCAGGGGGGGACACTGAAGCTTTCTTT. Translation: CASSPSGGDTEAFF.

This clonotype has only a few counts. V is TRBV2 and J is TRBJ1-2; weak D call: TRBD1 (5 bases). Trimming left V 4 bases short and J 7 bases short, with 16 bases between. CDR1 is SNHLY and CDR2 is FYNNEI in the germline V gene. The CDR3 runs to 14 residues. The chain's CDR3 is CASSGGRAGPGYTF. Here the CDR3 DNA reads TGTGCCAGCAGTGGGGGCCGCGCCGGCCCTGGCTACACCTTC. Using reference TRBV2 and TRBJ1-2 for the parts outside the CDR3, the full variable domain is EPEVTQTPSHQVTQMGQEVILRCVPISNHLYFYWYRQILGQKVEFLVSFYNNEISEKSEIFDDQFSVERPDGSNFTLKIRSTKLEDSAMYFCASSGGRAGPGYTFGSGTRLTVV.

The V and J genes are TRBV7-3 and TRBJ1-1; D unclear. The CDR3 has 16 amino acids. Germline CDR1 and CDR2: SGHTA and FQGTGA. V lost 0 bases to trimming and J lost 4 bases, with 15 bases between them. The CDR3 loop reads CASSLTGASRGTEAFF. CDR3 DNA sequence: TGTGCCAGCAGCTTAACGGGAGCCTCACGGGGCACTGAAGCTTTCTTT.

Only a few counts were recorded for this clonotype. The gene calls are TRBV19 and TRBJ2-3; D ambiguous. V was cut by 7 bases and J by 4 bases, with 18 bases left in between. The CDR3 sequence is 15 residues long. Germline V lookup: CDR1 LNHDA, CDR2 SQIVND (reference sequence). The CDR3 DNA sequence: TGTGCCAGTACCAGAAGCGCCAAGAGGCCAGATACGCAGTATTTT. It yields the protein CASTRSAKRPDTQYF.

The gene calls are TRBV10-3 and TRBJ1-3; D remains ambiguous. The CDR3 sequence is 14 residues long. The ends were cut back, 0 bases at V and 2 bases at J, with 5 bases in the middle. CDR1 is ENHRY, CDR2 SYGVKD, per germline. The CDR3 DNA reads TGTGCCATCAGTGAGTCCGCTGCTGGAAACACCATATATTTT. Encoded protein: CAISESAAGNTIYF.

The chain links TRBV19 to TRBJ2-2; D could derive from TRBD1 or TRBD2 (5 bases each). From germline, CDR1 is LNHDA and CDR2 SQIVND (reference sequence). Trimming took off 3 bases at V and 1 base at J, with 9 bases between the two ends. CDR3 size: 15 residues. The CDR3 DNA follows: TGTGCCAGTAGTATCGGGGACGGGAACACCGGGGAGCTGTTTTTT. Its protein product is CASSIGDGNTGELFF.